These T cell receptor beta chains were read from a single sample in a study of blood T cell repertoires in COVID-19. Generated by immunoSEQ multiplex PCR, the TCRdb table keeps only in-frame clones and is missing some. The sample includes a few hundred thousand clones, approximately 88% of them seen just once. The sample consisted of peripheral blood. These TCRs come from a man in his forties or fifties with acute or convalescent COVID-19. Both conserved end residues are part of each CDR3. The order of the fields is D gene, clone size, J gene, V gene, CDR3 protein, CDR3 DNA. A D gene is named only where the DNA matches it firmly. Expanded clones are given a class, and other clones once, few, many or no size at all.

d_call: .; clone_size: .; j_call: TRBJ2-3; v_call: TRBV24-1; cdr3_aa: CATSDPGHQDTQYF; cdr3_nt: TGTGCCACCAGTGATCCGGGACACCAAGATACGCAGTATTTT
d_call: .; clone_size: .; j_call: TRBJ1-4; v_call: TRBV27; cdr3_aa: CASRLHRQESEKLFF; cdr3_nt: TGTGCCAGCAGATTACACCGACAGGAGAGCGAAAAACTGTTTTTT
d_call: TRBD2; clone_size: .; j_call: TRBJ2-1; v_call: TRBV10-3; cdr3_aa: CAITGGGRRSSYNEQFF; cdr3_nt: TGTGCCATCACCGGGGGGGGTCGACGGAGCTCCTACAATGAGCAGTTCTTC
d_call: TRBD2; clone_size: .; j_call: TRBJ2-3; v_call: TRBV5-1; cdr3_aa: CASSVSGATDTQYF; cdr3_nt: TGCGCCAGCAGCGTTAGCGGGGCCACAGATACGCAGTATTTT
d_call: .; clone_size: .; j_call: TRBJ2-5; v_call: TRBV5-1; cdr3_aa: CASSLGGGFEETQYF; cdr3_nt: TGCGCCAGCAGCTTAGGAGGAGGGTTCGAAGAGACCCAGTACTTC
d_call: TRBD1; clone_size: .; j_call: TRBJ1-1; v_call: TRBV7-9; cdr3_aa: CASSPGQGASMNTEAFF; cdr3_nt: TGTGCCAGCAGCCCAGGACAGGGGGCATCCATGAACACTGAAGCTTTCTTT
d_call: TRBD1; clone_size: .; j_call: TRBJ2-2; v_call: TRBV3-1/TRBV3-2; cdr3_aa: CASSQVVQGGLFF; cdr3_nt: TGTGCCAGCAGCCAAGTGGTACAGGGGGGGCTGTTTTTT
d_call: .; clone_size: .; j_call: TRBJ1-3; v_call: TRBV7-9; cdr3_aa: CASSDGRSGGNTIYF; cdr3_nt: TGTGCCAGCAGCGACGGAAGGAGTGGAGGAAACACCATATATTTT
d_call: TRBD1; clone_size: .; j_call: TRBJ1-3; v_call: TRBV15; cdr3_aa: CATQRTNQGAIYF; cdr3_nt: TGTGCCACCCAACGGACCAACCAGGGGGCCATATATTTT
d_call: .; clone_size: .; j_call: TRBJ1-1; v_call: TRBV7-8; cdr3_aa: CASSLNRANTEAFF; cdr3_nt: TGTGCCAGCAGCTTAAACAGGGCGAACACTGAAGCTTTCTTT
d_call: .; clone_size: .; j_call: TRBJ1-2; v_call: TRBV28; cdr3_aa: CASSLSQGLYGYTF; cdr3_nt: TGTGCCAGCAGTTTATCCCAGGGATTATATGGCTACACCTTC
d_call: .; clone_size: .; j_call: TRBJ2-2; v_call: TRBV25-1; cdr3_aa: CASNFNTGELFF; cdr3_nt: TGTGCCAGCAACTTCAACACCGGGGAGCTGTTTTTT
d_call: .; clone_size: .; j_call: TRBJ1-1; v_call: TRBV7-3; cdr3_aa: CASSLEGATEAFF; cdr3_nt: TGTGCCAGCAGCTTAGAGGGTGCCACTGAAGCTTTCTTT
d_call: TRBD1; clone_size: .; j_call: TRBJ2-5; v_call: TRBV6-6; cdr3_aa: CASSYPTSGGQETQYF; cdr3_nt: TGTGCCAGCAGTTACCCTACCTCAGGGGGCCAAGAGACCCAGTACTTC
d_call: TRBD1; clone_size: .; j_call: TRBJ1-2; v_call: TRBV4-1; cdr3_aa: CASSQGGRGRNGYTF; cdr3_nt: TGCGCCAGCAGCCAAGGAGGCAGGGGGCGGAATGGCTACACCTTC
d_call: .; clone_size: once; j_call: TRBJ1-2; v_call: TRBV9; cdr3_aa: CASSLQEGQSYGYTF; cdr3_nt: TGTGCCAGCAGCCTCCAAGAGGGTCAAAGCTATGGCTACACCTTC
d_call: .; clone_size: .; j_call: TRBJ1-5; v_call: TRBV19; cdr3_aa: CASSIKGGVSNQPQHF; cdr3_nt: TGTGCCAGTAGTATAAAGGGAGGGGTTAGCAATCAGCCCCAGCATTTT
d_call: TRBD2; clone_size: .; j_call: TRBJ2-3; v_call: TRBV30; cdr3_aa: CASGLAGGPGTDTQYF; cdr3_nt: TGTGCCTCCGGACTAGCGGGGGGGCCGGGCACAGATACGCAGTATTTT
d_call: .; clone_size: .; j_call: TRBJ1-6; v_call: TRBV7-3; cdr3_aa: CASSLPSGVYNSPLHF; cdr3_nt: TGTGCCAGCAGCTTACCCTCGGGGGTTTATAATTCACCCCTCCACTTT
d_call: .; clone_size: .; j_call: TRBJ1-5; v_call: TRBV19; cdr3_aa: CASSIGVRGQPQHF; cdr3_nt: TGTGCCAGTAGTATTGGGGTCCGGGGACAGCCCCAGCATTTT
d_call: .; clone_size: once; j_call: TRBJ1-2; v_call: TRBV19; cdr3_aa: CASSRTDWSANYGYTF; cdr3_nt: TGTGCCAGTAGTAGGACAGATTGGTCAGCTAACTATGGCTACACCTTC
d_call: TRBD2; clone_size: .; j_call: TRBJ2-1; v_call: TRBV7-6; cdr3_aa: CASSLSGGPIYNEQFF; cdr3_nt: TGTGCCAGCAGCTTAAGCGGGGGCCCGATCTACAATGAGCAGTTCTTC
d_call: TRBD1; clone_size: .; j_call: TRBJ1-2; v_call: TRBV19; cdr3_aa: CASSLRGQGDGYTF; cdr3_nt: TGTGCCAGTAGTCTCAGAGGACAGGGGGATGGCTACACCTTC
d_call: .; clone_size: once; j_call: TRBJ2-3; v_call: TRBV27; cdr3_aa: CASSLLGPSADTQYF; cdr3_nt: TGTGCCAGCAGTTTATTGGGTCCTAGCGCAGATACGCAGTATTTT
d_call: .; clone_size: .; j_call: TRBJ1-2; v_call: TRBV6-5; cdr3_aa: CASRSGAVGYTF; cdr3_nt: TGTGCCAGCAGATCCGGAGCAGTTGGCTACACCTTC
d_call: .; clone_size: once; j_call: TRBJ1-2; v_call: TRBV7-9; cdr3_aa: CASTLAGGYGYTF; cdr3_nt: TGTGCCAGCACCCTCGCGGGGGGCTATGGCTACACCTTC
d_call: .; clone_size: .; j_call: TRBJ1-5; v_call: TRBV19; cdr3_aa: CASSTTGFDQPQHF; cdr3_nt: TGTGCCAGTAGTACCACAGGGTTTGATCAGCCCCAGCATTTT
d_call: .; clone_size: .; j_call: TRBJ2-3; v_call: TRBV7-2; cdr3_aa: CASSRQVEDTQYF; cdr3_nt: TGTGCCAGCAGCCGACAGGTCGAAGATACGCAGTATTTT
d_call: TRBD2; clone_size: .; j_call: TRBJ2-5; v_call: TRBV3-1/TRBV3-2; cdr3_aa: CASSQDVGGRVQGETQYF; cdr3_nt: TGTGCCAGCAGCCAAGATGTGGGGGGGAGGGTTCAGGGAGAGACCCAGTACTTC
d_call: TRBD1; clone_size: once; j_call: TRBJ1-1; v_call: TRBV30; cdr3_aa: CAWTPGQPNTEAFF; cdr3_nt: TGTGCCTGGACCCCGGGACAGCCGAACACTGAAGCTTTCTTT
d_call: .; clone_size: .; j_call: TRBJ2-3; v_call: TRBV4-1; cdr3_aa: CASSQLQGTDTQYF; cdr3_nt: TGCGCCAGCAGCCAACTCCAGGGGACAGATACGCAGTATTTT
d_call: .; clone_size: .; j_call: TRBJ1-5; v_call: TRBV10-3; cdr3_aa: CAIRGTNQPQHF; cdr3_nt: TGTGCCATCAGGGGGACAAATCAGCCCCAGCATTTT
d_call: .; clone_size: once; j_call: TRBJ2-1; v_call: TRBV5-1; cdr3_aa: CASSRGGSSYNEQFF; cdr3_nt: TGCGCCAGCAGTAGGGGGGGGAGCTCCTACAATGAGCAGTTCTTC